This TCR beta chain was captured by sequencing in a study of response to subunit inactivated influenza vaccine. General observations from the study: The study's authors posited that every seasonal influenza vaccination enlists few new T cells.

TCRdb reanalysed the RT-PCR reads using MiXCR and keeps one entry per CDR3 protein. The sample carries around 520,000 distinct CDR3 sequences, approximately 12% recorded once. The J segment lost 4 bases and the V segment lost 4 bases, leaving 9 bases of the junction unmatched. CDR3 length equals 15 residues. The germline V gene encodes CDR1 LNHDA and CDR2 SQIVND (reference sequence). In this sample, this clonotype turned up a few times. The antigen is unknown. The rearrangement uses TRBV19 and TRBJ1-1; TRBD1 agrees at 7 bases. Sequencing was performed on PBMCs from blood, taken on the day of vaccination. The sequence was collected from a man in his fifties or sixties who received an inactivated influenza vaccine. The CDR3 is CASSTGTDLGTEAFF. The CDR3 DNA sequence: TGTGCCAGTAGTACTGGGACAGACCTGGGCACTGAAGCTTTCTTT.